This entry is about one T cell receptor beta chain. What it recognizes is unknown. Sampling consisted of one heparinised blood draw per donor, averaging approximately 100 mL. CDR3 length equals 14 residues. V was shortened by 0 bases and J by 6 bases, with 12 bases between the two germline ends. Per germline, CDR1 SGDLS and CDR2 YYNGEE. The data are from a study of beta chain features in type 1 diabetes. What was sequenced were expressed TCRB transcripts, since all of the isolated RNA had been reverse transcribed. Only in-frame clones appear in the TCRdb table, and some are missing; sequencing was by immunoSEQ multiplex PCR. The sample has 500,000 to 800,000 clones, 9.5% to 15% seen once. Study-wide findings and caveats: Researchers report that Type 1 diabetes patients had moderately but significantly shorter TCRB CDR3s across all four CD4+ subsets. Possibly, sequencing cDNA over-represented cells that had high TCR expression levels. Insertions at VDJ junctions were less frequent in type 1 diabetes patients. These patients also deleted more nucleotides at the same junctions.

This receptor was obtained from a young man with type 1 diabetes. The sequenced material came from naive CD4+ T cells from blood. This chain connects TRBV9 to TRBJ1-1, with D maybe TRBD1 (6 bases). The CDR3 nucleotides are TGTGCCAGCAGCGTAGTATCGGGGGCTCCTGAAGCTTTCTTT. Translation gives CASSVVSGAPEAFF.